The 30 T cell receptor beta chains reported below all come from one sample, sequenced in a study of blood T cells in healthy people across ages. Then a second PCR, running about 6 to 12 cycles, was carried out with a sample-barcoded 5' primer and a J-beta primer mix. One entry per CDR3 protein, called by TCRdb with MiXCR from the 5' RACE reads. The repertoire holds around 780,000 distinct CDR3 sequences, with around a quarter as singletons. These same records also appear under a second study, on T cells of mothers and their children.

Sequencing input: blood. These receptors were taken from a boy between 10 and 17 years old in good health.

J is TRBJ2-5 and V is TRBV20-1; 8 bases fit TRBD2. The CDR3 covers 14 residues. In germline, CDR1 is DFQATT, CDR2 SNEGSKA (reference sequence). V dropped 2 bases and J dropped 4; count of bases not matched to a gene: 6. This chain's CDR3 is CSARLTGTRETQYF. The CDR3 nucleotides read TGCAGTGCTAGACTTACCGGGACTAGAGAGACCCAGTACTTC.

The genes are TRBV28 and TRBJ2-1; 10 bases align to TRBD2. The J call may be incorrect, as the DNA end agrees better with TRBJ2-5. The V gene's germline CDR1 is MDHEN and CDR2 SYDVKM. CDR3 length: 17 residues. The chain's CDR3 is CASSSNLAGASQETQYF. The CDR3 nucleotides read TGTGCCAGCAGTTCCAATCTAGCGGGGGCGTCACAAGAGACCCAGTACTTC.

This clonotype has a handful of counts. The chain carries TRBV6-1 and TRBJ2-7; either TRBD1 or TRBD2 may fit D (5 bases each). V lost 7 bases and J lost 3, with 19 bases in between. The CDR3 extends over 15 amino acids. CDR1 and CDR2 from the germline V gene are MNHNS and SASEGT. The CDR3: CASKSNRDGIYEQYF. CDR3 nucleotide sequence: TGTGCCAGCAAGAGCAACCGGGACGGGATCTACGAGCAGTACTTC.

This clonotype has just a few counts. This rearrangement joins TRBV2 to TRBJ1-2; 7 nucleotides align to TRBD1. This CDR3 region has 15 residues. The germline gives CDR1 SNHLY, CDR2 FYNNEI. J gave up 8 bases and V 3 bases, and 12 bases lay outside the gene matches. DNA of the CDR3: TGTGCCAGCAGTGACACCCGGGACAGCTCATTCGGCTACACCTTC. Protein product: CASSDTRDSSFGYTF. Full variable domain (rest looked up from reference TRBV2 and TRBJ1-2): EPEVTQTPSHQVTQMGQEVILRCVPISNHLYFYWYRQILGQKVEFLVSFYNNEISEKSEIFDDQFSVERPDGSNFTLKIRSTKLEDSAMYFCASSDTRDSSFGYTFGSGTRLTVV.

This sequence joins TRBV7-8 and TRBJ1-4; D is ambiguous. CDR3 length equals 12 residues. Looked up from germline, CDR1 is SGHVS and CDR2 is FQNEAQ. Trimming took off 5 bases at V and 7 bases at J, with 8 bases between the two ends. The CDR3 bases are TGTGCCAGCAGCACACAGTTTGAAAAACTGTTTTTT. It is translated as CASSTQFEKLFF.

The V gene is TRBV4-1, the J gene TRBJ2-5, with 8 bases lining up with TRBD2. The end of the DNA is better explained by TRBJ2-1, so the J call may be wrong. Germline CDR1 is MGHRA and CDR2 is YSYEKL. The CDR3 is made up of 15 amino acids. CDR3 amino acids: CASSQNAGGSNEQFF. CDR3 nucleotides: TGCGCCAGCAGCCAAAATGCGGGGGGCTCCAATGAGCAGTTCTTC.

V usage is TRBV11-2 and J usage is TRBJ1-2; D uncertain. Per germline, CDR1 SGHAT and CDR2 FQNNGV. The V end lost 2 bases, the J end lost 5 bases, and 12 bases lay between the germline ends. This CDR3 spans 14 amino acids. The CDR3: CASSLKERRYGYTF. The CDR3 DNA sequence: TGTGCCAGCAGCTTAAAAGAGAGGAGGTATGGCTACACCTTC.

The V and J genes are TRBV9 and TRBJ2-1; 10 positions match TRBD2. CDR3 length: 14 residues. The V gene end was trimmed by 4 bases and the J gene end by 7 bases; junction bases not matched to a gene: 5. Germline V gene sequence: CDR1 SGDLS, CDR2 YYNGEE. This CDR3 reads CASSFSGLANEQFF. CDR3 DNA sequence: TGTGCCAGCAGCTTCTCGGGACTAGCGAATGAGCAGTTCTTC.

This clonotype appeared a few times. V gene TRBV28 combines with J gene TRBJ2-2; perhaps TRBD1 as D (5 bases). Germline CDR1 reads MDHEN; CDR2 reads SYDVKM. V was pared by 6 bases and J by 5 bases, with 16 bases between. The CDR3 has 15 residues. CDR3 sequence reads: CASRPGFRFTGELFF. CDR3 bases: TGTGCCAGCAGACCAGGGTTTCGATTTACCGGGGAGCTGTTTTTT.

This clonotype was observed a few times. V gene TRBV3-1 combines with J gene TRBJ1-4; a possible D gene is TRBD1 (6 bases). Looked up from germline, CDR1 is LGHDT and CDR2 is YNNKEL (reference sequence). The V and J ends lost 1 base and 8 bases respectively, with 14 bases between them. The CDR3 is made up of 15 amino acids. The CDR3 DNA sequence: TGTGCCAGCAGCCAAGTCACAGGGATCGGCGAAAAACTGTTTTTT. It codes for CASSQVTGIGEKLFF.

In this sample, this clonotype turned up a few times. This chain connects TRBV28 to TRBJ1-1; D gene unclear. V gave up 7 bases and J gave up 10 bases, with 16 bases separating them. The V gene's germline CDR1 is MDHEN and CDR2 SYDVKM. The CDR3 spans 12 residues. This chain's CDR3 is CASIPSGRAAFF. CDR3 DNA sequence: TGTGCCAGCATCCCCTCCGGGCGGGCAGCTTTCTTT.

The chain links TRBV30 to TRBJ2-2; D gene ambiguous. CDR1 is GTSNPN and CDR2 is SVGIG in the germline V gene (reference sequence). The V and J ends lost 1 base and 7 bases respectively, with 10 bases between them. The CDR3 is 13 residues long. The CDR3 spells CAWSGRFDGELFF. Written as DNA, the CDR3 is TGTGCCTGGAGTGGAAGATTTGACGGGGAGCTGTTTTTT.

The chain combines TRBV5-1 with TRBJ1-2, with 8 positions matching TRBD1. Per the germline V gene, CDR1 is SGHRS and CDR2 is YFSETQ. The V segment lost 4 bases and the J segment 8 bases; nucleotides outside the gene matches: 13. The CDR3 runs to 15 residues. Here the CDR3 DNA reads TGCGCCAGCAGCACCGGCGGACAGGGTATGGTCGGCTACACCTTC. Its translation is CASSTGGQGMVGYTF.

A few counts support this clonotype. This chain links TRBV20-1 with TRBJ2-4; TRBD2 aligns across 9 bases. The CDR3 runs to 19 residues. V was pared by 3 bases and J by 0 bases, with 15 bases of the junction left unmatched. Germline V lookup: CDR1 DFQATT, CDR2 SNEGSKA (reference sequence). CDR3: CSASPFGASGALAKNIQYF. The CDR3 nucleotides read TGCAGTGCTAGCCCGTTCGGGGCTAGCGGGGCCCTAGCCAAAAACATTCAGTACTTC.

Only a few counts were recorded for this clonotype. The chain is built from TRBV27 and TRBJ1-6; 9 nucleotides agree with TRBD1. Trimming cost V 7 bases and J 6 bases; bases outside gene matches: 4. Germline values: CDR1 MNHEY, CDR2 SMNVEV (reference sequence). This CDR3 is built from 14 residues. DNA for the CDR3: TGTGCCAGCACCTGGGACAGGGCTAATTCACCCCTCCACTTT. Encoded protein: CASTWDRANSPLHF.

The CDR3 sequence: CASRVDRAGGELFF. The DNA of the CDR3 is TGTGCCAGCAGGGTGGACAGGGCTGGCGGGGAGCTGTTTTTT. The chain links TRBV9 to TRBJ2-2; TRBD1 agrees at 8 bases. CDR3 length: 14 residues. Trimming took 5 bases from V and 7 from J; bases not matched to a gene: 7. The germline V gene encodes CDR1 SGDLS and CDR2 YYNGEE.

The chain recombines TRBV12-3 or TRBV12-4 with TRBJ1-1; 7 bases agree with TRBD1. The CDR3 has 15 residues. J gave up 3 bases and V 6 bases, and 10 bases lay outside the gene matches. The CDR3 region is CASRSTGSFDTEAFF. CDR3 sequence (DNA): TGTGCCAGCAGATCGACAGGGTCCTTCGACACTGAAGCTTTCTTT.

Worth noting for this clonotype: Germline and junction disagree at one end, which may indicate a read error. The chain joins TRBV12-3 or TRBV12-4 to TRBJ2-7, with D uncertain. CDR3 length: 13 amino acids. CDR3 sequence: CASKSPQRNEQHF. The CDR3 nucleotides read TGTGCCAGCAAGAGTCCTCAACGGAACGAGCAGCACTTC.

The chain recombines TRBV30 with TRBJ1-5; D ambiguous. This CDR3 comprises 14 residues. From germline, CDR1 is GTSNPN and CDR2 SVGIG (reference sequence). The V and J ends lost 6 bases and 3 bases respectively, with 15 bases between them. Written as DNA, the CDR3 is TGTGCCTGCCGACTGAGCCGGGACAATCAGCCCCAGCATTTT. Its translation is CACRLSRDNQPQHF.

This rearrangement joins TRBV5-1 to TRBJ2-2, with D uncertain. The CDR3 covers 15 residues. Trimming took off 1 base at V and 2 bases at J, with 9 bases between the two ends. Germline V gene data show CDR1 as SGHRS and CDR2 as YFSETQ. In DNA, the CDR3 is TGCGCCAGCAGCTTGTTAGAGGCCAACACCGGGGAGCTGTTTTTT. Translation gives CASSLLEANTGELFF.

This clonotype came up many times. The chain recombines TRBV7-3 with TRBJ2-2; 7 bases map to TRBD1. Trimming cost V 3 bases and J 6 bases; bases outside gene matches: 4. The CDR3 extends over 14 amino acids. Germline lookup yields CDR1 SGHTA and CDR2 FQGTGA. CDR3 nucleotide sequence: TGTGCCAGCAGCTTCCGACAGGGATCCGGGGAGCTGTTTTTT. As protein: CASSFRQGSGELFF.

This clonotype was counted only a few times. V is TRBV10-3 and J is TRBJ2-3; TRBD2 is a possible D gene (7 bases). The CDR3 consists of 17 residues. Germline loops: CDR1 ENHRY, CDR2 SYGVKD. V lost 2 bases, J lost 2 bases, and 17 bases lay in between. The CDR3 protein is CAISEPRGALNTDTQYF. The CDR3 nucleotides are TGTGCCATCAGTGAGCCACGGGGGGCCCTTAACACAGATACGCAGTATTTT.

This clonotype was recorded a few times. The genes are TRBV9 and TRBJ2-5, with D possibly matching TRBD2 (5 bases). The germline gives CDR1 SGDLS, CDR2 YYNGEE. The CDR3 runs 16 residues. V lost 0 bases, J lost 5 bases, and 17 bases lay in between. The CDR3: CASSVATGLGGETQYF. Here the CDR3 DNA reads TGTGCCAGCAGCGTAGCTACGGGTTTGGGCGGGGAGACCCAGTACTTC.

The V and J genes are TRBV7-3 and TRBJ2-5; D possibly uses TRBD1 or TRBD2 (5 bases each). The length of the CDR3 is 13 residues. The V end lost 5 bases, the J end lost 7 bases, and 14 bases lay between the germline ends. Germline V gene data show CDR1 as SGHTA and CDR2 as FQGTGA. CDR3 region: CASSAGALGTQYF. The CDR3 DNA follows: TGTGCCAGCAGCGCCGGGGCCCTCGGGACCCAGTACTTC.

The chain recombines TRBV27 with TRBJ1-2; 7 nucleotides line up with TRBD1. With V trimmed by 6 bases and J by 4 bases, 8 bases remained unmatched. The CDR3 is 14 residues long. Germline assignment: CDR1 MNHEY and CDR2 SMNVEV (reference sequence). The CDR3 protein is CASRPGQTFYGYTF. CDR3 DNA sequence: TGTGCCAGCAGACCGGGACAGACTTTCTATGGCTACACCTTC.

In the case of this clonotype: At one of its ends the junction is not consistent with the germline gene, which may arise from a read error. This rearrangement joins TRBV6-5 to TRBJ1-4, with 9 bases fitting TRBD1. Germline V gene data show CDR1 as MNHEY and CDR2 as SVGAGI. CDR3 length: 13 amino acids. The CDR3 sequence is CASRGQGWEKLLF. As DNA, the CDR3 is TGTGCCAGCAGGGGACAGGGCTGGGAAAAACTGCTTTTT.

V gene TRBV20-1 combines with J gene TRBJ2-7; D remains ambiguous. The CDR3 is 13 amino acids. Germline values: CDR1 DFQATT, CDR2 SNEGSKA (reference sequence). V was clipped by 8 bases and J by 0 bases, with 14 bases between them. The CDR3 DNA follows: TGCAGTCTTCACGAGTGGGGCTCCTACGAGCAGTACTTC. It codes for CSLHEWGSYEQYF.

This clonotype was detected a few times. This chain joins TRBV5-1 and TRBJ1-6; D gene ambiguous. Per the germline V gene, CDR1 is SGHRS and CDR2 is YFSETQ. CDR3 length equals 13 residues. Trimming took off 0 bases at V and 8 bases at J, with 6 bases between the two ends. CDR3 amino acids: CASSLDGDSPLHF. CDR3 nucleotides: TGCGCCAGCAGCTTGGACGGGGATTCACCCCTCCACTTT.

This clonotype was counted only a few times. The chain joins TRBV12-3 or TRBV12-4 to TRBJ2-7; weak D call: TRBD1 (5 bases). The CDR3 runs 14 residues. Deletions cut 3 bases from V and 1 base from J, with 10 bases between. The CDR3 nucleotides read TGTGCCAGCAGTTTTGTTCAGGGTTCCTACGAGCAGTACTTC. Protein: CASSFVQGSYEQYF.

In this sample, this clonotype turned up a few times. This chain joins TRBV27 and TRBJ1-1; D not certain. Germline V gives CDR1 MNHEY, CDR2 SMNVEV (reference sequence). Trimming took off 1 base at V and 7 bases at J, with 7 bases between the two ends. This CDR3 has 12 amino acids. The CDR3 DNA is TGTGCCAGCAGTTTATTAGGAGGTGAAGCTTTCTTT. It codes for CASSLLGGEAFF.